This T cell receptor beta chain was obtained from a study of Tregs in tolerant kidney transplant recipients. Points from the study as a whole: Some patients' samples used different primers over time, so nucleotide sequences weren't comparable. The small number of patients limits these findings pending further validation.

The CDR3 has 12 amino acids. The germline V gene has CDR1 SGHNT and CDR2 YYREEE (reference sequence). Trimming stripped 4 bases from V and 5 bases from J, with 9 bases between. Mixed chimerism was transient after nonmyeloablative marrow transplants from related graft donors. Unstimulated Tregs (CD4+CD25+CD127-) and CD4+CD25- non-Tregs were sorted from PBMCs. Remarks on this clone: Its target is not known. The read terminates 3 residues before the CDR3 end, so the remaining end is supplied by the germline J gene.

Libraries were prepared by immunoSEQ multiplex PCR; TCRdb keeps only in-frame clonotypes and omits some of them. This table holds roughly 23,000 clones. The chain has TRBV5-4 and TRBJ1-1, with no clear D. The sample in question was CD4+ T cells from blood (PBMCs), obtained 6 months after the transplant. The source is a human patient who received a combined kidney and bone marrow transplant. These T cells may partly come from the graft donor. CDR3 DNA, as far as it was read: TGTGCCAGCAGCCCTGGAGGGACTGAA. Translated, it gives CASSPGGTE. The whole CDR3 sequence is CASSPGGTEAFF.